This T cell receptor beta chain is from a study of blood T cell repertoires in COVID-19. Whole-study context: T cells, B-cell-depleted T cells, or PBMCs supplied cDNA or gDNA.

Method: immunoSEQ multiplex PCR; TCRdb's copy keeps in-frame clones and lacks some. The sample contains around 200,000 clones, more than 60% of which appear only once. The TCR comes from a man aged 50-60 years who had recovered from COVID-19. The sequencing input was peripheral blood.

The CDR3 protein is CASSPPRVGETQYF. CDR3 DNA sequence: TGTGCCAGCAGCCCACCTAGAGTTGGAGAGACCCAGTACTTC. This chain connects TRBV6-5 to TRBJ2-5; no reliable D call. Between the trimmed V and J ends, which lost 6 bases and 4 bases, there was a span of 15 bases. Germline CDR1 is MNHEY and CDR2 is SVGAGI. This CDR3 has 14 amino acids.